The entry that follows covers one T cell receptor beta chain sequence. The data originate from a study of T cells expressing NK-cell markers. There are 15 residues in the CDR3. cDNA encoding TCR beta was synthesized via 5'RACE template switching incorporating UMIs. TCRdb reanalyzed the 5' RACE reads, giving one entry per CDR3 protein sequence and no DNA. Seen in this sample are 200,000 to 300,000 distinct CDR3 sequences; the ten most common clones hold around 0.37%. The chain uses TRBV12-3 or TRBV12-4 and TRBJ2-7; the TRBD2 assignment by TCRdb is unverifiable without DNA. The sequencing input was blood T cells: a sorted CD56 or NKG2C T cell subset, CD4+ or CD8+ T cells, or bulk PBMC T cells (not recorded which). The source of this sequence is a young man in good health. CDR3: CASSTRLGETYEQYF.